This T cell receptor (beta chain) was obtained from a study of blood T cell repertoires in COVID-19. Study-level information: Researchers got acute and convalescent COVID-19 samples from the United States, Italy and Spain. T cells, B-cell-depleted T cells, or PBMCs provided the cDNA or gDNA that served as material.

As handled by the study authors: Estimated nucleated cell counts came from reference gene primer amplification. The protocol was immunoSEQ multiplex PCR, while the TCRdb copy is restricted to in-frame clones and leaves out a portion. Clone size and V and J calls were adopted from that table, with D and trimming inferred from the DNA. The data show 140,000 to 150,000 clones, roughly 76% seen once. This CDR3 has 16 amino acids. Germline V CDR1 and CDR2: LGHDT, YNNKEL (reference sequence). V was cut by 5 bases and J by 0 bases, with 11 bases left in between. The sequence was collected from a human donor with acute or convalescent COVID-19. The donor label of this sample is uncertain. The chain uses TRBV3-1 (or the pseudogene TRBV3-2) and TRBJ1-6; D remains ambiguous. The material sequenced was peripheral blood. The CDR3 sequence is CASSTESISYNSPLHF. CDR3 in DNA: TGTGCCAGCAGCACAGAGAGTATCTCCTATAATTCACCCCTCCACTTT.